This is a list of T cell receptor beta chains from one sample in a study of blood T cell repertoires in COVID-19. This table comes from immunoSEQ multiplex PCR, and its TCRdb copy is limited to in-frame clones, with some not included. The sample shows 250,000 or so clones, roughly 83% of them seen only once. Input material: peripheral blood. The receptors were sampled from a man older than 75 with acute or convalescent COVID-19. CDR3s include the opening cysteine and the closing phenylalanine or tryptophan. The D gene is left open where the match is weak. Where a row states a size, it is once, few, many or the class of an expanded clone; other rows omit it.

TRBJ1-4 | TRBV19 | . | . | TGTGCCAGTAGCCTCAGTGCACTATCTAATGAAAAACTGTTTTTT | CASSLSALSNEKLFF
TRBJ2-7 | TRBV24-1 | . | . | TGTGCCACCAGTGATACCGGGACACGACCCTACGAGCAGTACTTC | CATSDTGTRPYEQYF
TRBJ2-2 | TRBV5-1 | . | . | TGCGCCAGCAGCGGGGGGAATAGCGTCCCCCGGGAGCTGTTTTTT | CASSGGNSVPRELFF
TRBJ2-7 | TRBV6-5 | . | . | TGTGCCAGCAGCTGGGACAACTCCTACGAGCAGTACTTC | CASSWDNSYEQYF
TRBJ1-5 | TRBV4-1 | . | once | TGCGCCAGCAGCCAACGGGAAACGCAGCCCCAGCATTTT | CASSQRETQPQHF
TRBJ2-2 | TRBV6-5 | TRBD2 | . | TGTGCCAGCAGTTCACTAGCGATGAACACCGGGGAGCTGTTTTTT | CASSSLAMNTGELFF
TRBJ2-7 | TRBV5-8 | TRBD1 | . | TGTGCCAGCAGCTTGGGGACAGGAACTACCTACGAGCAGTACTTC | CASSLGTGTTYEQYF
TRBJ1-2 | TRBV7-9 | . | . | TGTGCCAGCAGCTCCGGGACACGGGTAAACTATGGCTACACCTTC | CASSSGTRVNYGYTF
TRBJ2-3 | TRBV7-9 | . | . | TGTGCCAGCAGCCGGAGACTATCTAGCACAGATACGCAGTATTTT | CASSRRLSSTDTQYF
TRBJ2-1 | TRBV11-2 | TRBD1 | . | TGTGCCAGCACCGAGGCAGGGGGCAATGAGCAGTTCTTC | CASTEAGGNEQFF
TRBJ1-1 | TRBV19 | . | . | TGTGCCTCTCAAGGGGTCGGCGAAGGCACTGAAGCTTTCTTT | CASQGVGEGTEAFF